The text below deals with one T cell receptor (beta chain). Its target is unknown. V was shortened by 1 base and J by 2 bases, with 20 bases between the two germline ends. This CDR3 is 18 amino acids long. Germline V gives CDR1 SGHRS, CDR2 YFSETQ. RNA, once extracted, was reverse transcribed into cDNA for use as the sequencing template. TCRdb keeps only in-frame clones here, not all; method: immunoSEQ multiplex PCR. The data show tens of thousands of clones, 55% to 75% seen once. This record comes from a study of CD8+ T cells in alopecia areata. Points from the study as a whole: Scalp samples also yield sequences from resident alphabeta T cells of normal skin.

The sample was CD8+ T cells sorted from blood, taken at week 0. This clonotype was sampled from a human donor with alopecia areata. V usage is TRBV5-1 and J usage is TRBJ2-3, with a weak D call TRBD2 (5 bases). The CDR3 sequence: CASSLTPEGQRPTDTQYF. The CDR3 coding sequence is TGCGCCAGCAGCTTGACGCCGGAAGGGCAGCGGCCCACAGATACGCAGTATTTT.